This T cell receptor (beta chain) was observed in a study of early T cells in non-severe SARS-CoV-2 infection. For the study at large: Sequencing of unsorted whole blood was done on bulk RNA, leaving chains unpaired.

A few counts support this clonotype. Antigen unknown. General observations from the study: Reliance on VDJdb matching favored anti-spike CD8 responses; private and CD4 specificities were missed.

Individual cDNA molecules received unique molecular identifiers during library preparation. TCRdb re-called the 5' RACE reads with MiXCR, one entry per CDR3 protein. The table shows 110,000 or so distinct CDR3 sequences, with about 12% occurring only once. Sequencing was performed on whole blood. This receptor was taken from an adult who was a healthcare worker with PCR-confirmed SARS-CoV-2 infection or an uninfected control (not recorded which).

CDR3 bases: TGTGCCAGCAGCTTCAGGGGGGATTCACCCCTCCACTTT. This translates into CASSFRGDSPLHF. The chain couples TRBV7-9 to TRBJ1-6, with 7 bases that match TRBD1. Looked up from germline, CDR1 is SEHNR and CDR2 is FQNEAQ (reference sequence). The CDR3 covers 13 residues. Trimming at V came to 3 bases and at J to 8 bases, leaving 1 base not matched to a gene.